This T cell receptor (beta chain) was recorded in a study of blood T cell repertoires in COVID-19. Germline V gives CDR1 SNHLY, CDR2 FYNNEI. Between the trimmed V and J ends, which lost 6 bases and 10 bases, there was a span of 21 bases. The CDR3 runs to 14 residues. Study processing details: It was from reference gene primer amplification that nucleated cell counts were estimated. Using immunoSEQ multiplex PCR, the repertoire was profiled, and TCRdb retains in-frame clones only, with some absent. The V and J calls and clone size were taken over from that table, and D and trimming were inferred from the DNA. The repertoire consists of 130,000 or so clones, with over 80% occurring once and the leading ten covering about 1.6%.

V usage is TRBV2 and J usage is TRBJ2-5; possibly TRBD1 for D (5 bases). The receptor was derived from a human donor in a cohort sampled during active COVID-19. Sequencing was carried out using peripheral blood. CDR3 DNA: TGTGCCAGCAGCCTTGGGGCCCCCGGTGTTAGCCAGTACTTC. Amino acids: CASSLGAPGVSQYF.